This TCR beta chain was identified in a study of beta chain features in type 1 diabetes. Study overall: Healthy donors and patients had similar age, gender and cell yields. Broader study findings: Moderately but significantly shorter TCRB CDR3s were found in Type 1 diabetes patients in all four CD4+ subsets. For patients and controls alike, PCR might favor shorter templates to the same degree.

Every bit of the isolated RNA underwent reverse transcription, so sequencing read expressed TCRB transcripts. Mean read depth for naive, central memory and regulatory T cell samples was approximately 3.57 million reads. The method was immunoSEQ multiplex PCR; TCRdb's version includes in-frame clones alone and lacks a portion of them. Of under 250,000 clones listed, roughly 10% are singletons. This clone was counted only a few times. The antigen remains undetermined. What was sequenced was central memory CD4+ T cells from blood. The source of this sequence is a man between 18 and 35 years old in good health.

The CDR3 region has the DNA TGTGCCAGTCATCTGGCGGTTGGAGAGACCCAGTACTTC. Translating gives CASHLAVGETQYF. The chain joins TRBV2 to TRBJ2-5; D remains unclear. The germline V gene encodes CDR1 SNHLY and CDR2 FYNNEI. The CDR3 has 13 amino acids. Trimming pared 9 bases from V and 4 bases from J, leaving 15 bases between. The variable domain in full, completed from reference TRBV2 and TRBJ2-5, reads EPEVTQTPSHQVTQMGQEVILRCVPISNHLYFYWYRQILGQKVEFLVSFYNNEISEKSEIFDDQFSVERPDGSNFTLKIRSTKLEDSAMYFCASHLAVGETQYFGPGTRLLVL.